This T cell receptor (beta chain) is drawn from a study of identical twins. The germline gives CDR1 KGHSH, CDR2 LQKENI. Deletions cut 3 bases from V and 3 bases from J, with 8 bases between. The CDR3 length is 14 residues. From the 5' RACE reads, TCRdb called clonotypes with MiXCR, one entry per CDR3 protein. The sample yields 500,000 to 650,000 distinct CDR3 sequences, about 7.1% seen once. The sample also formed part of further work on yellow fever vaccine responses in identical twins.

This clonotype was sampled from a woman between 18 and 29 years old in good health. This chain joins TRBV18 and TRBJ1-4; the D is unclear. Sequenced input: PBMCs. The CDR3 spells CASSPFGANEKLFF. CDR3 nucleotide sequence: TGTGCCAGCTCACCCTTCGGAGCTAATGAAAAACTGTTTTTT.